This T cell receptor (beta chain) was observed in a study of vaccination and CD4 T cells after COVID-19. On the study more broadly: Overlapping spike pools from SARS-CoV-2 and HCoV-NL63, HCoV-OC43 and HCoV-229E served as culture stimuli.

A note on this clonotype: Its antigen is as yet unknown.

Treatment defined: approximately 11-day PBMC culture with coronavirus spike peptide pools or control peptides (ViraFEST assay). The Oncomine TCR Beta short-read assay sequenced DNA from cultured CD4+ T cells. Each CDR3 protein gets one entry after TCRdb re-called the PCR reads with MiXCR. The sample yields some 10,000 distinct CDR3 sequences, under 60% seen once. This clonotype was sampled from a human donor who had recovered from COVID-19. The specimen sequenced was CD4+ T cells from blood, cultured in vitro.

CDR3 coding DNA: TGCGCCAGCAGTGAGATTAGGGGCTCGAACACCGGGGAGCTGTTTTTT. Translated: CASSEIRGSNTGELFF. The chain employs TRBV10-1 and TRBJ2-2; a possible D gene is TRBD1 (5 bases). Germline V gene sequence: CDR1 WNHNN, CDR2 SYGVQD (reference sequence). The CDR3 covers 16 residues. V was trimmed by 2 bases and J by 0 bases, leaving 10 bases between them.